This T cell receptor beta chain was recorded in a study of blood T cells in healthy people across ages. With a J-beta primer mix and a sample-barcoded 5' primer, a second PCR ran about 7 to 12 cycles. TCRdb recomputed calls from the 5' RACE reads with MiXCR, one row per CDR3 protein. The sample carries around 780,000 distinct CDR3 sequences, about 26% recorded once. Regarding this clonotype: Antigen specificity is unknown.

Study-wide results and caveats: Fewer expanded clones and more diversity marked long-lived versus aged donors.

The V gene's germline CDR1 is SQVTM and CDR2 ANQGSEA. Deletions cut 7 bases from V and 0 bases from J, with 15 bases between. The CDR3 consists of 15 residues. This sample was shared with a second study, whose subject was T cells of mothers and their children. From that paper: The study sampled a few healthy Caucasian mothers and their six children.

The sequenced sample consisted of blood. The chain links TRBV29-1 to TRBJ1-4; D not resolved. This sequence originates from a boy aged 5 to 17 in good health. Here the CDR3 reads CSAAPSPATNEKLFF. CDR3 coding DNA: TGCAGCGCCGCCCCTAGTCCTGCAACTAATGAAAAACTGTTTTTT.